A selection of T cell receptor beta chains follows, all from one sample in a study of cytomegalovirus exposure and HLA in healthy donors. Profiled with immunoSEQ multiplex PCR; TCRdb holds only in-frame clones, not every one. The sample lists 190,000 or so clones, roughly 80% occurring once. Sequenced sample: PBMCs. The source of these receptors is a man in his fifties or sixties in good health and CMV-seronegative. Each CDR3 is given with its conserved first and last residue. A D gene is named only where the DNA matches it firmly. The size of a clone is reported for some rows only, either as once, few or many, or as a class for expanded clones.

v_call	j_call	cdr3_length	d_call	clone_size	cdr3_aa	cdr3_nt
TRBV6-6	TRBJ2-7	14	-	-	CASSYSDSSYEQYF	TGTGCCAGCAGTTACTCAGACAGCTCCTACGAGCAGTACTTC
TRBV5-4	TRBJ1-2	15	TRBD1	-	CASSGGQGPNYGYTF	TGTGCCAGCAGCGGGGGACAGGGACCTAACTATGGCTACACCTTC
TRBV6-6	TRBJ1-2	15	TRBD1	-	CASSSKGQGTAGYTF	TGTGCCAGCAGTTCGAAGGGACAGGGGACGGCTGGCTACACCTTC
TRBV2	TRBJ2-7	14	TRBD1	-	CAGTRDRRSYEQYF	TGTGCCGGAACCCGGGACAGGCGCTCCTACGAGCAGTACTTC
TRBV4-1	TRBJ1-5	14	TRBD1	-	CASSQGTGHQPQHF	TGCGCCAGCAGCCAAGGGACAGGTCATCAGCCCCAGCATTTT
TRBV7-8	TRBJ2-1	15	-	-	CASSARTYIYNEQFF	TGTGCCAGCAGCGCCCGGACTTATATCTACAATGAGCAGTTCTTC
TRBV7-2	TRBJ1-1	14	TRBD1	few	CASSLDRGVTEAFF	TGTGCCAGCAGCCTGGACAGGGGCGTCACTGAAGCTTTCTTT
TRBV29-1	TRBJ2-2	13	TRBD2	few	CSVERLAAGELFF	TGCAGCGTTGAAAGACTAGCGGCCGGGGAGCTGTTTTTT
TRBV2	TRBJ2-1	14	TRBD2	-	CASTQASGRNEQFF	TGTGCCAGCACCCAGGCTAGCGGGAGAAATGAGCAGTTCTTC
TRBV2	TRBJ2-1	15	TRBD2	-	CASSTSGGLYNEQFF	TGTGCCAGCAGTACTAGCGGGGGCCTTTACAATGAGCAGTTCTTC
TRBV5-1	TRBJ2-1	14	TRBD1	-	CASSLGQGVNEQFF	TGCGCCAGCAGCTTAGGACAGGGGGTCAATGAGCAGTTCTTC
TRBV6-4	TRBJ2-3	14	-	-	CASSGQAGTDTQYF	TGTGCCAGCAGTGGACAGGCAGGGACAGATACGCAGTATTTT
TRBV6-4	TRBJ2-1	15	-	-	CASSDSTTLLAEQFF	TGTGCCAGCAGTGACTCGACGACCTTACTAGCTGAGCAGTTCTTC
TRBV18	TRBJ2-7	16	TRBD2	-	CASSPPGLAGDWEQYF	TGTGCCAGCTCACCACCGGGACTAGCGGGAGACTGGGAGCAGTACTTC
TRBV5-4	TRBJ2-2	15	-	once	CASGTSGMNTGELFF	TGTGCCAGCGGCACTTCGGGGATGAACACCGGGGAGCTGTTTTTT
TRBV7-9	TRBJ1-5	15	TRBD1	-	CASSLGTGGDQPQHF	TGTGCCAGCAGCTTGGGAACAGGGGGTGATCAGCCCCAGCATTTT
TRBV5-1	TRBJ1-2	13	-	-	CASSLHQTDTYTF	TGCGCCAGCAGCTTGCATCAAACAGACACCTACACCTTC
TRBV9	TRBJ2-1	16	TRBD1	-	CASSAPGQGAYNEQFF	TGTGCCAGCAGCGCCCCGGGACAGGGGGCCTACAATGAGCAGTTCTTC
TRBV6-6	TRBJ2-2	15	TRBD2	-	CASTWTSGNTGELFF	TGTGCCAGCACGTGGACTAGCGGGAACACCGGGGAGCTGTTTTTT
TRBV18	TRBJ2-7	15	TRBD1	-	CASTGSGQGSYEQYF	TGTGCCAGCACGGGGAGTGGACAGGGGTCCTACGAGCAGTACTTC
TRBV7-9	TRBJ2-3	14	-	-	CSSSLRGSTDTQYF	TGTTCCAGCAGCTTGAGAGGGTCCACAGATACGCAGTATTTT
TRBV7-9	TRBJ2-3	14	-	-	CSSSSTGVADTQYF	TGTTCCAGCAGCTCGACCGGGGTGGCAGATACGCAGTATTTT
TRBV5-8	TRBJ2-1	16	-	-	CASSLVRGSSYNEQFF	TGTGCCAGCAGCTTGGTTCGAGGGAGCTCCTACAATGAGCAGTTCTTC
TRBV29-1	TRBJ1-4	12	-	-	CSVVGTPEKLFF	TGCAGCGTCGTCGGGACTCCCGAAAAACTGTTTTTT
TRBV30	TRBJ2-2	13	-	once	CAWSTTGAGELFF	TGTGCCTGGAGTACGACAGGCGCCGGGGAGCTGTTTTTT
TRBV29-1	TRBJ2-3	14	-	-	CSVEAGTSTDTQYF	TGCAGCGTTGAGGCGGGGACTAGCACAGATACGCAGTATTTT
TRBV7-2	TRBJ1-1	14	-	-	CASSLGGTNTEAFF	TGTGCCAGCAGCTTAGGGGGCACGAACACTGAAGCTTTCTTT
TRBV18	TRBJ1-5	15	-	-	CASSQSDASGDPQHF	TGTGCCAGCTCCCAATCCGACGCCTCGGGTGATCCCCAGCATTTT